This T cell receptor (beta chain) was found in a study of somatic mutations in cytotoxic T cells in rheumatoid arthritis. Points from the study as a whole: Antigens recognized by the expanded CD8+ clones were unknown.

The germline V gene has CDR1 DFQATT and CDR2 SNEGSKA (reference sequence). The V gene lost 6 bases and the J gene lost 10 bases, with 6 bases spanning the gap. The CDR3 runs to 8 residues. Profiling relied on immunoSEQ multiplex PCR, and the TCRdb table lists in-frame clones only, not all of them. This table has about 6,700 clones, 75% appearing once. Only a few counts were recorded for this clone. Its antigen is unidentified. Material for sequencing was CD8+ T cells sorted from blood. The TCR sequence derives from a woman aged 55-70 years in good health. This chain connects TRBV20-1 to TRBJ1-1; D remains unclear. CDR3 nucleotide sequence: TGCAGTGCCCCCGGAGCTTTCTTT. It encodes CSAPGAFF.